Each of the 5 T cell receptor beta chains below was sequenced from the same sample in a study of shared T cell receptors in the human thymus. Method: immunoSEQ multiplex PCR; TCRdb's copy keeps in-frame clones and lacks some. The data show hundreds of thousands of clones, with roughly 90% seen just once and about 0.01% held by the top ten. These same records also appear under a second study, on human thymus T cells.

Sequencing was carried out using thymocytes. These receptors were collected from a boy less than two years old with a congenital heart defect.

V gene TRBV6-5 combines with J gene TRBJ1-2; 8 bases agree with TRBD1. Germline trimming cut 6 bases from V and 6 bases from J; bases unmatched to any gene: 9. CDR3 length: 14 amino acids. The germline gives CDR1 MNHEY, CDR2 SVGAGI. The CDR3 nucleotides read TGTGCCAGCAGCCCCCCAGGGGGCGCGGATGGCTACACCTTC. Its translation is CASSPPGGADGYTF.

CDR3 DNA: TGTGCCAGCAGGGGGCCCAACAATGAGCAGTTCTTC. Amino acid sequence: CASRGPNNEQFF. This rearrangement joins TRBV11-3 to TRBJ2-1; D possibly corresponds to TRBD1 (5 bases). Germline V gives CDR1 SGHNT, CDR2 YENEEA. The CDR3 contains 12 residues. Trimming stripped 6 bases from V and 5 bases from J, with 8 bases between. Variable domain in full (rest from reference TRBV11-3 and TRBJ2-1): EAGVVQSPRYKIIEKKQPVAFWCNPISGHNTLYWYLQNLGQGPELLIRYENEEAVDDSQLPKDRFSAERLKGVDSTLKIQPAELGDSAVYLCASRGPNNEQFFGPGTRLTVL.

This clone has just one count. This rearrangement joins TRBV25-1 to TRBJ2-1; possibly TRBD1 for D (5 bases). The CDR3 is 16 residues long. Germline V gene lookup returns CDR1 MGHDK and CDR2 SYGVNS. V was clipped by 4 bases and J by 10 bases, with 23 bases between them. The DNA of the CDR3 is TGTGCCAGCAGTGTGGCAGGGTCATATCATTCAAGCGAGCAGTTCTTC. It specifies CASSVAGSYHSSEQFF.

V is TRBV27 and J is TRBJ1-1; the D is unclear. V lost 6 bases to trimming and J lost 11 bases, with 7 bases between them. The CDR3 runs 9 residues. Germline V CDR1 and CDR2: MNHEY, SMNVEV (reference sequence). The CDR3 loop is CASRMRAFF. The CDR3 DNA is TGTGCCAGCAGGATGCGGGCTTTCTTT.

This rearrangement joins TRBV5-6 to TRBJ1-1, with a tentative D call TRBD1 (5 bases). The CDR3 has 14 amino acids. Trimming left V 5 bases short and J 2 bases short, with 13 bases between. Looked up from germline, CDR1 is SGHDT and CDR2 is YYEEEE. The CDR3 DNA reads TGTGCCAGCAGTAGGGGTACAGGAAACACTGAAGCTTTCTTT. It yields the protein CASSRGTGNTEAFF. Based on the CDR3 plus reference TRBV5-6 and TRBJ1-1, the full variable domain is DAGVTQSPTHLIKTRGQQVTLRCSPKSGHDTVSWYQQALGQGPQFIFQYYEEEERQRGNFPDRFSGHQFPNYSSELNVNALLLGDSALYLCASSRGTGNTEAFFGQGTRLTVV.